Below, 5 T cell receptor beta chains from the same sample are listed, as sequenced in a study of long-term antiretroviral therapy in people with HIV. The libraries were made with immunoSEQ v3.0 at survey level. Here immunoSEQ multiplex PCR was the method, and the copy in TCRdb shows in-frame clones only, minus some. The data contain fewer than 45,000 clones, approximately 85% of them seen just once; the ten biggest clones take up around 13%. The sequencing used unsorted PBMCs, collected 0.3 years after starting antiretroviral therapy. All receptors derive from a man between 18 and 29 years old with HIV.

The chain carries TRBV19 and TRBJ2-1, with D perhaps matching TRBD1 (5 bases). Per germline, CDR1 LNHDA and CDR2 SQIVND (reference sequence). V lost 10 bases and J lost 4, with 23 bases in between. The CDR3 runs to 16 residues. CDR3 protein: CATKPLTDSRYNEQFF. CDR3 DNA sequence: TGTGCCACGAAACCCTTGACAGATAGTAGATACAATGAGCAGTTCTTC.

V and J are TRBV7-9 and TRBJ1-2, with 8 bases fitting TRBD1. Per germline, CDR1 SEHNR and CDR2 FQNEAQ (reference sequence). The V and J ends lost 5 bases and 3 bases, in that order; junction bases with no gene match: 8. This CDR3 comprises 15 residues. CDR3 coding DNA: TGTGCCAGCAGCGAGTGGGACAGGACCGACTATGGCTACACCTTC. It codes for CASSEWDRTDYGYTF.

The chain uses TRBV6-5 and TRBJ1-1, with a weak D call TRBD1 (5 bases). This CDR3 contains 14 residues. The germline V gene encodes CDR1 MNHEY and CDR2 SVGAGI. Deletions cut 6 bases from V and 3 bases from J, with 14 bases between. The CDR3 DNA reads as TGTGCCAGCAGCCATGGGGCGATCTACACTGAAGCTTTCTTT. As protein: CASSHGAIYTEAFF.

The CDR3 DNA sequence: TGTGCCAGCTCACCGAGGGGGGTGGCAGATACGCAGTATTTT. Amino acids: CASSPRGVADTQYF. The chain recombines TRBV18 with TRBJ2-3; TRBD1 or TRBD2 may be the D gene (6 bases each). In germline, CDR1 is KGHSH, CDR2 LQKENI. The CDR3 consists of 14 residues. V was trimmed by 3 bases and J by 4 bases, leaving 11 bases between them.

V and J are TRBV11-2 and TRBJ2-5, with 9 bases matching TRBD2. CDR3 length equals 15 residues. V lost 5 bases, J lost 2 bases, and 6 bases stayed unmatched. CDR1 is SGHAT and CDR2 is FQNNGV in the germline V gene. The CDR3 sequence: CASSPGTSWQETQYF. The CDR3 DNA reads as TGTGCCAGCAGCCCCGGGACTAGCTGGCAAGAGACCCAGTACTTC.